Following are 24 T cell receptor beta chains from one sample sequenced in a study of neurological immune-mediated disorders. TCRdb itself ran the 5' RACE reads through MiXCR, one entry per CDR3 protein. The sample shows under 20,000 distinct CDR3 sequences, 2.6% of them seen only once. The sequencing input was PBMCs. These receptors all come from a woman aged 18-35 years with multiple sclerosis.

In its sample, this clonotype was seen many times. The CDR3 here is CSAIGSTDTQYF. DNA for the CDR3: TGCAGTGCCATCGGTAGCACAGATACGCAGTATTTT. V gene TRBV20-1 combines with J gene TRBJ2-3; D is ambiguous. V was pared by 6 bases and J by 0 bases, with 7 bases between. CDR3 length: 12 amino acids. Germline V CDR1 and CDR2: DFQATT, SNEGSKA (reference sequence).

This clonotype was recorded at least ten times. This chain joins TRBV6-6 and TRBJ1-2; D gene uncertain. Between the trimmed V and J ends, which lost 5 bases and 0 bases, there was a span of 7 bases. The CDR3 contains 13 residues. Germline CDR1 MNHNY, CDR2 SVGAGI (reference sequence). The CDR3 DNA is TGTGCCAGCAGTGACCCTTCTAACTATGGCTACACCTTC. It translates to CASSDPSNYGYTF.

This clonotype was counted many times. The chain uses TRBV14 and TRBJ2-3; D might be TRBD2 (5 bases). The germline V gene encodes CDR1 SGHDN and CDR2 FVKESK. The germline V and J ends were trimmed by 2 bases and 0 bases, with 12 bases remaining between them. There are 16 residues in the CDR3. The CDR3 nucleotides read TGTGCCAGCAGCCAACTCTCGGGGTTTAGCACAGATACGCAGTATTTT. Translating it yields CASSQLSGFSTDTQYF.

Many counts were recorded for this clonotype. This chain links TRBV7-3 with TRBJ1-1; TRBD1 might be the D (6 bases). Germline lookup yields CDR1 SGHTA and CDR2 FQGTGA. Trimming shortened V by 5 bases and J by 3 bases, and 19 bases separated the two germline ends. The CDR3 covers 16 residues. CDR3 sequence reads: CASSHRRGGADTEAFF. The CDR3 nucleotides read TGTGCCAGCAGCCACAGACGGGGGGGCGCGGACACTGAAGCTTTCTTT.

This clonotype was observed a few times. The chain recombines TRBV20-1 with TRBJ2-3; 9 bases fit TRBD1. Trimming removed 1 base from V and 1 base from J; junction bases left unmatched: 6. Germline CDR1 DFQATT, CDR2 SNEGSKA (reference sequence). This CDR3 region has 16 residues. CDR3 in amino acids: CSARGPGQGRTDTQYF. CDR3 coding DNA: TGCAGTGCTAGAGGACCGGGACAGGGTCGCACAGATACGCAGTATTTT.

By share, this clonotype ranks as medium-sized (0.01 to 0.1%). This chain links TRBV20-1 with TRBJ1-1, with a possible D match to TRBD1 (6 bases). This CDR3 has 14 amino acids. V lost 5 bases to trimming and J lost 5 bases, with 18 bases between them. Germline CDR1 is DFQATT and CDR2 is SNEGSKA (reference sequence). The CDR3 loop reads CSAYDGGPGTEAFF. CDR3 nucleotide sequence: TGCAGTGCTTACGACGGGGGGCCGGGGACTGAAGCTTTCTTT.

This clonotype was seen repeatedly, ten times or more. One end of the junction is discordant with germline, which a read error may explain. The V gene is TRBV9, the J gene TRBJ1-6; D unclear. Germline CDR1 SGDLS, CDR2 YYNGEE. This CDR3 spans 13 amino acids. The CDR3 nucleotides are TGTGCCAGCAGCGTAGACAGTGATTCACCCCTCAACTTT. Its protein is CASSVDSDSPLNF.

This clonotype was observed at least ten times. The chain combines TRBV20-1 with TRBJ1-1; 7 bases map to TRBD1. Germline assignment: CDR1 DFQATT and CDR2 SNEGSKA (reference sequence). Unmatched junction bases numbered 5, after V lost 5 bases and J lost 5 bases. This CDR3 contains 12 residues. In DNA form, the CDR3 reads TGCAGTGCTCCGCCAGGGGGGACTGAAGCTTTCTTT. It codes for CSAPPGGTEAFF.

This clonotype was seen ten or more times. The CDR3 nucleotides are TGTGCCAGCAGCTTCGGACGGAACACTGAAGCTTTCTTT. Its protein is CASSFGRNTEAFF. V and J are TRBV7-9 and TRBJ1-1; D gene uncertain. CDR1 and CDR2 from the germline V gene are SEHNR and FQNEAQ (reference sequence). The germline V and J ends were trimmed by 3 bases and 1 base, with 6 bases remaining between them. This CDR3 is built from 13 residues.

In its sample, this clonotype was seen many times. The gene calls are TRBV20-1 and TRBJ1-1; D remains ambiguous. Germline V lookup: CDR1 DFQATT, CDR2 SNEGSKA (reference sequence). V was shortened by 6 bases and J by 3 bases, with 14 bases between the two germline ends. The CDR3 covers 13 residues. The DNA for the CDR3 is TGCAGTGCGAGCCGAGCTGGGGACACTGAAGCTTTCTTT. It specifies CSASRAGDTEAFF.

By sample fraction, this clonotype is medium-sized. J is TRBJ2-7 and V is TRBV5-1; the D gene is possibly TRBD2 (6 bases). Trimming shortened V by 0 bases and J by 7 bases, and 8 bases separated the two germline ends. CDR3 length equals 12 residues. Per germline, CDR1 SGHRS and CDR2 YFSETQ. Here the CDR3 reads CASSLGGGEQYV. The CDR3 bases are TGCGCCAGCAGCTTGGGAGGAGGGGAGCAGTACGTC.

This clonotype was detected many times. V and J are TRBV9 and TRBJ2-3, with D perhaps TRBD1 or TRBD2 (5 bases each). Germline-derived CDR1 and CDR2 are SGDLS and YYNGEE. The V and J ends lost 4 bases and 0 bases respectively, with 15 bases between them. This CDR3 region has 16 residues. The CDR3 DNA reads TGTGCCAGCAGCTCACTCCAGGGAGTGAGCACAGATACGCAGTATTTT. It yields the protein CASSSLQGVSTDTQYF.

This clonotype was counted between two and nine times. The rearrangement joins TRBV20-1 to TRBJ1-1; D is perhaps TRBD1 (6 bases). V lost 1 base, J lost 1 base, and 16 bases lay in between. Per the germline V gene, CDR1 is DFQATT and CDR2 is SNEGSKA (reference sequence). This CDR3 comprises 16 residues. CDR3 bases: TGCAGTGCTAGAGGCCTTGCGGCAGGGGAGAACACTGAAGCTTTCTTT. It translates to CSARGLAAGENTEAFF.

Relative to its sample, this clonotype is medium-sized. The CDR3 DNA reads TGTGCTAGTGCCATGGAGGGAACAGGGCAAGAGACCCAGTACTTC. It is translated as CASAMEGTGQETQYF. This chain connects TRBV12-5 to TRBJ2-5; D is perhaps TRBD1 or TRBD2 (6 bases each). The germline gives CDR1 LGHNT, CDR2 FRNRAP. This CDR3 contains 15 residues. Trimming removed 7 bases at V and 2 bases at J, with 17 bases between. The complete variable domain, with remaining parts taken from reference TRBV12-5 and TRBJ2-5, reads DARVTQTPRHKVTEMGQEVTMRCQPILGHNTVFWYRQTMMQGLELLAYFRNRAPLDDSGMPKDRFSAEMPDATLATLKIQPSEPRDSAVYFCASAMEGTGQETQYFGPGTRLLVL.

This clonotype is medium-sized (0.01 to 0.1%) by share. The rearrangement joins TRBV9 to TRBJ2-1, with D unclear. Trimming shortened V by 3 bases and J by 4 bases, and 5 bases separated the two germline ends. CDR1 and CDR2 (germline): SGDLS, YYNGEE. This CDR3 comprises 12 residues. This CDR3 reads CASSDSYNEQFF. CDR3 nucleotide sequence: TGTGCCAGCAGCGACTCTTACAATGAGCAGTTCTTC.

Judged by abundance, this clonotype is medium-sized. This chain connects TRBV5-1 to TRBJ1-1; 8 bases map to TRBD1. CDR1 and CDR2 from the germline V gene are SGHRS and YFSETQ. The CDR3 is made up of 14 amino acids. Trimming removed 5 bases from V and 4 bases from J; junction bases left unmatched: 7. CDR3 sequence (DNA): TGCGCCAGCAGATCAGGGGGCGGGGGCACTGAAGCTTTCTTT. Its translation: CASRSGGGGTEAFF.

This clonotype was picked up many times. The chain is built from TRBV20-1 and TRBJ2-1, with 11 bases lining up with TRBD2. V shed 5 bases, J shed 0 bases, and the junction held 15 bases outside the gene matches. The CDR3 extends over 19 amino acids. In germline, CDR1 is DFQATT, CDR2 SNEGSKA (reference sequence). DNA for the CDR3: TGCAGTGCTTCCCTGGTCGATAGCGGGGGGGACAGCTCCTACAATGAGCAGTTCTTC. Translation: CSASLVDSGGDSSYNEQFF.

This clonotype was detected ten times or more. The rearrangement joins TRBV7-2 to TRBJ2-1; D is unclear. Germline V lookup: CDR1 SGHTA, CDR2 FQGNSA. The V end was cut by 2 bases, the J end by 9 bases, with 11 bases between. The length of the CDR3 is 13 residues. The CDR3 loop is CASSLYWRVEQFF. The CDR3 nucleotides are TGTGCCAGCAGCTTATACTGGCGCGTTGAGCAGTTCTTC.

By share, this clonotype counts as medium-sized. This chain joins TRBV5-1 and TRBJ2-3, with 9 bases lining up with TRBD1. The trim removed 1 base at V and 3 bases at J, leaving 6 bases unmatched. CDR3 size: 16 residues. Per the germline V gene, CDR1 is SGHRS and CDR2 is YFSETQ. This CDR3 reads CASSLTGGARTDTQYF. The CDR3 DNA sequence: TGCGCCAGCAGCTTGACAGGGGGCGCGAGAACAGATACGCAGTATTTT. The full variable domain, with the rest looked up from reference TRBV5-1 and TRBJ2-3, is KAGVTQTPRYLIKTRGQQVTLSCSPISGHRSVSWYQQTPGQGLQFLFEYFSETQRNKGNFPGRFSGRQFSNSRSEMNVSTLELGDSALYLCASSLTGGARTDTQYFGPGTRLTVL.

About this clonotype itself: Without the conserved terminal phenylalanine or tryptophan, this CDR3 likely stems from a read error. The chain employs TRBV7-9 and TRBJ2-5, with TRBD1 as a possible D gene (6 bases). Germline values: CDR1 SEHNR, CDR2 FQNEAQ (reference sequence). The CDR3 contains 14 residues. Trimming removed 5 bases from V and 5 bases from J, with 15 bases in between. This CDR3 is CASSRQDPRETQYV. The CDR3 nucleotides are TGTGCCAGCAGCCGACAGGACCCAAGGGAGACCCAGTACGTC.

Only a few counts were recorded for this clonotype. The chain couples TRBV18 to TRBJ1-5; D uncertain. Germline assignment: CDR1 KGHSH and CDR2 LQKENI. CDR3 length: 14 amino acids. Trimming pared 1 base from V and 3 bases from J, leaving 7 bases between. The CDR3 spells CASSPQGNNQPQHF. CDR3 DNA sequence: TGTGCCAGCTCACCACAGGGTAACAATCAGCCCCAGCATTTT.

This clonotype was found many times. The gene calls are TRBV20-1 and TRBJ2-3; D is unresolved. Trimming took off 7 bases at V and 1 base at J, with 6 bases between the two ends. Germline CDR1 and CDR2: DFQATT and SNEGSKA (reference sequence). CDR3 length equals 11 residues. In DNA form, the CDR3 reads TGCAGTGGAGCTGGCACAGATACGCAGTATTTT. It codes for CSGAGTDTQYF.

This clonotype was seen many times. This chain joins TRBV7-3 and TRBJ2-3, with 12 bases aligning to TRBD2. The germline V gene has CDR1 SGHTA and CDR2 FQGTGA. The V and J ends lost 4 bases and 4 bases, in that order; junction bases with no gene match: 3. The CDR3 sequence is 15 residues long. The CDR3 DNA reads TGTGCCAGCAGCTCTAGCGGGGGGGCCCCAGATACGCAGTATTTT. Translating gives CASSSSGGAPDTQYF. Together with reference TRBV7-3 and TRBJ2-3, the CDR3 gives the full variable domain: GAGVSQTPSNKVTEKGKYVELRCDPISGHTALYWYRQSLGQGPEFLIYFQGTGAADDSGLPNDRFFAVRPEGSVSTLKIQRTERGDSAVYLCASSSSGGAPDTQYFGPGTRLTVL.

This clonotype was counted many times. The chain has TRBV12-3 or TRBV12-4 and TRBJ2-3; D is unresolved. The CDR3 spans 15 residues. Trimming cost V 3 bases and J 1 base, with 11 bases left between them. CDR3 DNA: TGTGCCAGCAGTTTTTCTAGTCAGGGCACAGATACGCAGTATTTT. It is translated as CASSFSSQGTDTQYF.